Shown below are 27 T cell receptor beta chains from a single sample sequenced in a study of CD8+ T cells in alopecia areata. Treatment meaning: oral pan-JAK inhibitor, 5-10 mg twice daily. RNA extraction and reverse transcription yielded cDNA as sequencing template. The method was immunoSEQ multiplex PCR; TCRdb's version includes in-frame clones alone and lacks a portion of them. The table has around 120,000 clones, around 63% seen once. The input for sequencing was CD4+ T cells sorted from blood, taken at week 4, from a patient treated with tofacitinib. The receptor source for this set is a human donor with alopecia areata.

The J gene is TRBJ2-1, the V gene TRBV25-1; D is unclear. The CDR3 runs to 11 residues. CDR1 MGHDK and CDR2 SYGVNS come from the germline V gene. The germline V and J ends were trimmed by 5 bases and 7 bases, with 6 bases remaining between them. The CDR3 DNA follows: TGTGCCAGCAGTAATCGAAATGAGCAGTTCTTC. It specifies CASSNRNEQFF.

The rearrangement links TRBV30 to TRBJ2-5, with 8 bases matching TRBD2. The CDR3 runs 13 residues. The V gene's germline CDR1 is GTSNPN and CDR2 SVGIG (reference sequence). The V gene end was trimmed by 5 bases and the J gene end by 3 bases; junction bases not matched to a gene: 5. Here the CDR3 DNA reads TGTGCCTGGGGAGTACTAGCGGAAGAGACCCAGTACTTC. It yields the protein CAWGVLAEETQYF.

This clone was observed a handful of times. The chain links TRBV5-5 to TRBJ2-4; 7 bases fit TRBD1. The CDR3 covers 16 residues. J gave up 1 base and V 2 bases, and 6 bases lay outside the gene matches. From germline, CDR1 is SGHKS and CDR2 YYEKEE (reference sequence). DNA of the CDR3: TGTGCCAGCAGCTTAGTGACAGGGAGTGCCAAAAACATTCAGTACTTC. Its protein product is CASSLVTGSAKNIQYF.

This chain uses TRBV10-2 with TRBJ2-2; D unclear. CDR3 length equals 12 residues. CDR1 WSHSY and CDR2 SAAADI come from the germline V gene. V was pared by 7 bases and J by 0 bases, with 3 bases between. The chain's CDR3 is CASTPNTGELFF. The CDR3 DNA follows: TGCGCCAGCACCCCGAACACCGGGGAGCTGTTTTTT.

The V call is TRBV29-1, the J call TRBJ2-1; D unresolved. Germline V CDR1 and CDR2: SQVTM, ANQGSEA. V was pared by 4 bases and J by 7 bases, with 8 bases between. The CDR3 runs to 11 residues. CDR3: CSVVRVNEQFF. The CDR3 region has the DNA TGCAGCGTTGTCCGGGTAAATGAGCAGTTCTTC.

CDR3 coding DNA: TGTGCCAGCAGTAGAGCGGGGGAAACCCAAGAGACCCAGTACTTC. This codes for CASSRAGETQETQYF. The rearrangement links TRBV6-5 to TRBJ2-5; 8 bases map to TRBD2. After removal of 5 bases from V and 1 base from J, the junction contained 6 bases not matched to a gene. The CDR3 totals 15 residues. Germline V CDR1 and CDR2: MNHEY, SVGAGI.

This sequence joins TRBV7-3 and TRBJ2-2; D might be TRBD1 or TRBD2, each matching 6 bases. Germline V gives CDR1 SGHTA, CDR2 FQGTGA. This CDR3 contains 15 residues. The ends were cut back, 5 bases at V and 2 bases at J, with 12 bases in the middle. The CDR3 here is CASSPGGRNTGELFF. CDR3 in DNA: TGTGCCAGCAGCCCCGGGGGCAGAAACACCGGGGAGCTGTTTTTT.

The chain uses TRBV29-1 and TRBJ2-3; the D gene is possibly TRBD1 (5 bases). V was pared by 4 bases and J by 8 bases, with 13 bases between. The CDR3 length is 12 residues. Germline loops: CDR1 SQVTM, CDR2 ANQGSEA. The CDR3 coding sequence is TGCAGCGTTGCCCCCCCCCAGGGTACGCAGTATTTT. Amino acids: CSVAPPQGTQYF.

V usage is TRBV19 and J usage is TRBJ1-2; D is perhaps TRBD1 (6 bases). Per the germline V gene, CDR1 is LNHDA and CDR2 is SQIVND (reference sequence). The CDR3 loop spans 15 amino acids. The germline V and J ends were trimmed by 9 bases and 0 bases, with 17 bases remaining between them. This CDR3 reads CASNGQTGTNYGYTF. The CDR3 nucleotides read TGTGCCAGCAACGGACAGACAGGAACTAACTATGGCTACACCTTC.

This clone came up a few times. CDR3 DNA sequence: TGTGCCAGCAGCGATAGCGGGGGGGCATTCTACGAGCAGTACTTC. Its protein product is CASSDSGGAFYEQYF. The gene calls are TRBV6-6 and TRBJ2-7; 11 positions match TRBD2. The CDR3 totals 15 residues. Germline loops: CDR1 MNHNY, CDR2 SVGAGI (reference sequence). The V gene end was trimmed by 6 bases and the J gene end by 3 bases; junction bases not matched to a gene: 7.

The chain has TRBV2 and TRBJ1-1; perhaps TRBD1 as D (5 bases). The germline CDR1 and CDR2 sequences are SNHLY and FYNNEI. Trimming removed 2 bases from V and 1 base from J, with 11 bases in between. The CDR3 runs 15 residues. CDR3 bases: TGTGCCAGCAGTGAATTGAGGGGCAGGAACACTGAAGCTTTCTTT. Its translation: CASSELRGRNTEAFF. The whole variable domain, remainder taken from reference TRBV2 and TRBJ1-1, is EPEVTQTPSHQVTQMGQEVILRCVPISNHLYFYWYRQILGQKVEFLVSFYNNEISEKSEIFDDQFSVERPDGSNFTLKIRSTKLEDSAMYFCASSELRGRNTEAFFGQGTRLTVV.

The chain carries TRBV7-2 and TRBJ2-5; D is unresolved. Trimming left V 3 bases short and J 4 bases short, with 9 bases between. Germline CDR1 SGHTA, CDR2 FQGNSA. This CDR3 comprises 13 residues. This CDR3 reads CASSFRPIETQYF. CDR3 DNA: TGTGCCAGCAGCTTCCGGCCCATAGAGACCCAGTACTTC.

The rearrangement links TRBV6-5 to TRBJ2-7, with TRBD1 matching over 7 bases. The CDR3 spans 14 residues. Germline values: CDR1 MNHEY, CDR2 SVGAGI. V lost 4 bases and J lost 2; bases outside the gene matches: 5. The CDR3 DNA is TGTGCCAGCAGTTCTCGACAGGGCCCCTACGAGCAGTACTTC. Its protein product is CASSSRQGPYEQYF.

The chain combines TRBV29-1 with TRBJ2-7, with TRBD1 matching 9 bases. In germline, CDR1 is SQVTM, CDR2 ANQGSEA. The CDR3 totals 13 residues. V lost 4 bases to trimming and J lost 2 bases; unmatched junction nucleotides: 3. CDR3 DNA: TGCAGCGTTGTGGACAGGGGAACCTACGAGCAGTACTTC. Amino acid sequence: CSVVDRGTYEQYF.

V and J are TRBV7-2 and TRBJ1-6; D is perhaps TRBD1 (5 bases). CDR3 length: 15 residues. Germline CDR1 and CDR2: SGHTA and FQGNSA. V lost 1 base and J lost 8, with 12 bases in between. The CDR3 loop reads CASSLEKGWDSPLHF. The CDR3 DNA sequence: TGTGCCAGCAGCTTAGAGAAGGGGTGGGATTCACCCCTCCACTTT.

The V gene is TRBV30, the J gene TRBJ2-2; the D is unclear. The CDR3 runs 13 residues. Germline V CDR1 and CDR2: GTSNPN, SVGIG (reference sequence). Between the trimmed V and J ends, which lost 3 bases and 6 bases, there was a span of 11 bases. The CDR3 loop is CAWSRSDPGELFF. CDR3 coding DNA: TGTGCCTGGAGCCGGTCTGACCCCGGGGAGCTGTTTTTT.

The rearrangement links TRBV27 to TRBJ1-2; 10 bases align to TRBD1. The CDR3 has 13 amino acids. V shed 5 bases and J 10 bases; nucleotides not matched to a gene: 7. The germline V gene has CDR1 MNHEY and CDR2 SMNVEV (reference sequence). The CDR3 nucleotides are TGTGCCAGCAGTGATCGGGACAGGGGACCCTACACCTTC. Protein sequence: CASSDRDRGPYTF.

This clone was detected only a few times. The V call is TRBV5-1, the J call TRBJ1-1; TRBD1 is a possible D gene (6 bases). Trimming stripped 5 bases from V and 6 bases from J, with 20 bases between. CDR1 and CDR2 (germline): SGHRS, YFSETQ. The CDR3 contains 15 residues. CDR3: CASRRELQGSAEAFF. CDR3 bases: TGCGCCAGCAGACGTGAACTTCAGGGGTCGGCTGAAGCTTTCTTT.

This chain joins TRBV29-1 and TRBJ1-2; TRBD1 might be the D (5 bases). V lost 2 bases, J lost 7 bases, and 11 bases lay in between. This CDR3 has 12 residues. The germline gives CDR1 SQVTM, CDR2 ANQGSEA. CDR3 nucleotides: TGCAGCGTTGAAACAGGCGGCCGTGGCTACACCTTC. Translating gives CSVETGGRGYTF.

This clone occurred once. V usage is TRBV7-8 and J usage is TRBJ1-2, with no clear D. Trimming took off 3 bases at V and 4 bases at J, with 9 bases between the two ends. CDR3 size: 13 residues. Germline V gene data show CDR1 as SGHVS and CDR2 as FQNEAQ. As DNA, the CDR3 is TGTGCCAGCAGCTTGGCAGCCCCCTATGGCTACACCTTC. Translated: CASSLAAPYGYTF.

This clone was detected once. The chain joins TRBV29-1 to TRBJ2-7; TRBD1 matches 8 bases. V was clipped by 6 bases and J by 8 bases; unmatched bases: 3. CDR1 and CDR2 from the germline V gene are SQVTM and ANQGSEA. The CDR3 covers 10 residues. For the CDR3, the DNA is TGCAGCGTAGGGACAGGAAAGCAGTACTTC. It codes for CSVGTGKQYF.

In this sample, this clone turned up once. CDR3 DNA sequence: TGTGCCAGCAGCTTATCGGGACCCGGCGGTATCTATGGCTACACCTTC. The encoded protein is CASSLSGPGGIYGYTF. The chain recombines TRBV5-4 with TRBJ1-2; tentatively, D is TRBD1 (5 bases). V was cut by 2 bases and J by 4 bases, with 18 bases left in between. The length of the CDR3 is 16 residues. Germline lookup yields CDR1 SGHNT and CDR2 YYREEE (reference sequence).

Concerning this clone itself: Distinct nucleotide sequences in the sample also encode this CDR3. The V and J genes are TRBV5-1 and TRBJ2-5; TRBD1 aligns across 8 bases. This CDR3 is built from 13 residues. Germline trimming cut 4 bases from V and 5 bases from J; bases unmatched to any gene: 4. Germline V gives CDR1 SGHRS, CDR2 YFSETQ. Here the CDR3 reads CASSVDREETQYF. CDR3 bases: TGCGCCAGCAGCGTGGACAGGGAGGAGACCCAGTACTTC. Full variable domain (missing parts from reference TRBV5-1 and TRBJ2-5): KAGVTQTPRYLIKTRGQQVTLSCSPISGHRSVSWYQQTPGQGLQFLFEYFSETQRNKGNFPGRFSGRQFSNSRSEMNVSTLELGDSALYLCASSVDREETQYFGPGTRLLVL.

This clone came up a few times. V gene TRBV28 combines with J gene TRBJ1-4, with D possibly TRBD1 on 5 matching bases. The CDR3 sequence is 15 residues long. The germline V gene has CDR1 MDHEN and CDR2 SYDVKM. The V end lost 6 bases, the J end lost 10 bases, and 21 bases lay between the germline ends. The CDR3 sequence is CASRENRDPEGKLFF. CDR3 nucleotides: TGTGCCAGCAGGGAGAACCGGGACCCTGAAGGAAAACTGTTTTTT.

The genes are TRBV5-6 and TRBJ2-7; 9 nucleotides align to TRBD1. Germline trimming cut 5 bases from V and 3 bases from J; bases unmatched to any gene: 9. Germline CDR1 and CDR2: SGHDT and YYEEEE. The CDR3 runs to 15 residues. The CDR3 sequence is CASRPTRGQGYEQYF. The CDR3 region has the DNA TGTGCCAGCAGACCAACCCGGGGACAGGGCTACGAGCAGTACTTC.

This clone was recorded only once. The J gene is TRBJ2-7, the V gene TRBV6-5, with D possibly TRBD1 on 5 matching bases. Germline assignment: CDR1 MNHEY and CDR2 SVGAGI. Trimming shortened V by 2 bases and J by 3 bases, and 11 bases separated the two germline ends. This CDR3 is 14 amino acids long. Written as DNA, the CDR3 is TGTGCCAGCAGTTACATACAGGCTAGCTACGAGCAGTACTTC. Translating it yields CASSYIQASYEQYF.

The rearrangement joins TRBV18 to TRBJ1-2; D call uncertain. Trimming stripped 6 bases from V and 0 bases from J, with 8 bases between. The V gene's germline CDR1 is KGHSH and CDR2 LQKENI. The CDR3 contains 13 residues. The CDR3 coding sequence is TGTGCCAGCTCTCAGGAAGCTAACTATGGCTACACCTTC. Protein: CASSQEANYGYTF.